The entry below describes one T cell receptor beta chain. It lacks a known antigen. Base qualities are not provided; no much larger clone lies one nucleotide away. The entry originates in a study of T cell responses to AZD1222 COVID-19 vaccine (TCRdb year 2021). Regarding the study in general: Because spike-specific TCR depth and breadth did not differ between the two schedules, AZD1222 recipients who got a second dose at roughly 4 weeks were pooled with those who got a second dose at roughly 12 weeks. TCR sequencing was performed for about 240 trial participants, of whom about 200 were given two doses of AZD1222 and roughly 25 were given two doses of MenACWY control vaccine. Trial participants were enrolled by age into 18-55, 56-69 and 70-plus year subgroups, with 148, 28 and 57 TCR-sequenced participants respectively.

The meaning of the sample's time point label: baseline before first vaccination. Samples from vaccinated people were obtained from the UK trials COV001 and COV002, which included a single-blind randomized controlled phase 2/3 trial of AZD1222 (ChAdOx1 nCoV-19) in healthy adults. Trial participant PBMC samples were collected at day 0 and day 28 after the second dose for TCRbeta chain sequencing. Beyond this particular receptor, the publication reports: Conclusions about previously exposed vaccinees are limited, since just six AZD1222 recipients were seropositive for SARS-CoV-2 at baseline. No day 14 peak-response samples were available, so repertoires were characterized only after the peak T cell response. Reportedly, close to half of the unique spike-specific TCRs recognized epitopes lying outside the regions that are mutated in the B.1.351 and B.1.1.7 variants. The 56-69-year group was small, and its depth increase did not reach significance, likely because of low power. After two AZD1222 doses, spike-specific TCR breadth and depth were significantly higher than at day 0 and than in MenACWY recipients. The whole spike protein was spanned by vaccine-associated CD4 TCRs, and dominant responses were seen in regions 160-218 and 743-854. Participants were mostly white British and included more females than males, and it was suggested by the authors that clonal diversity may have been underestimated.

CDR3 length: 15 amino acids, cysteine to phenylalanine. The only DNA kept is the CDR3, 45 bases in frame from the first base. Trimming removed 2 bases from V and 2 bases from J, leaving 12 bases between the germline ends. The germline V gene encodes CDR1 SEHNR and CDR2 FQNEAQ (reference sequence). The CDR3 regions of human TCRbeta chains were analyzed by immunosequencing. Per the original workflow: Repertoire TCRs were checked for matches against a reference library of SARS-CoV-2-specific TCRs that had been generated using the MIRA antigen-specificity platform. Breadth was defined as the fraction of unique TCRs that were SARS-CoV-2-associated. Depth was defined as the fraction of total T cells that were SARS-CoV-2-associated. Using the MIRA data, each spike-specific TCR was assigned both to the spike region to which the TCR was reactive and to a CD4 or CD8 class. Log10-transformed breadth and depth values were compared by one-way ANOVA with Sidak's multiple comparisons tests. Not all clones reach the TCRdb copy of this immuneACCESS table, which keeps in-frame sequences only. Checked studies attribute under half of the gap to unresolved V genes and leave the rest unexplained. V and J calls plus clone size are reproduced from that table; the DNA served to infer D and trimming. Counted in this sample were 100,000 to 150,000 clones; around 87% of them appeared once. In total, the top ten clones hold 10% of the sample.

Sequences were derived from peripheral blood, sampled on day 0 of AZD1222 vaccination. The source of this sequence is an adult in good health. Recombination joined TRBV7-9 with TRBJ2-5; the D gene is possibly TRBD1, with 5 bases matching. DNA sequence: TGTGCCAGCAGCTTAACAGGTGTGGATCAAGAGACCCAGTACTTC. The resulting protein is CASSLTGVDQETQYF.